This T cell receptor beta chain was found in a study of blood T cell repertoires in COVID-19. Per the germline V gene, CDR1 is MNHEY and CDR2 is SVGAGI. This CDR3 is 15 amino acids long. V gave up 2 bases and J gave up 1 base; unmatched junction bases: 0. Measured with immunoSEQ multiplex PCR; TCRdb has only the in-frame clones, and not every one. The table shows some 260,000 clones, with approximately 90% occurring only once. The sequenced material came from PBMCs or T cells enriched from blood (not recorded which). The receptor was isolated from a man in his forties who had recovered from COVID-19. The V gene is TRBV6-5, the J gene TRBJ1-3; 9 nucleotides align to TRBD1. The CDR3 nucleotides read TGTGCCAGCAGTTACGGACAGGGGTCTGGAAACACCATATATTTT. Translation: CASSYGQGSGNTIYF.